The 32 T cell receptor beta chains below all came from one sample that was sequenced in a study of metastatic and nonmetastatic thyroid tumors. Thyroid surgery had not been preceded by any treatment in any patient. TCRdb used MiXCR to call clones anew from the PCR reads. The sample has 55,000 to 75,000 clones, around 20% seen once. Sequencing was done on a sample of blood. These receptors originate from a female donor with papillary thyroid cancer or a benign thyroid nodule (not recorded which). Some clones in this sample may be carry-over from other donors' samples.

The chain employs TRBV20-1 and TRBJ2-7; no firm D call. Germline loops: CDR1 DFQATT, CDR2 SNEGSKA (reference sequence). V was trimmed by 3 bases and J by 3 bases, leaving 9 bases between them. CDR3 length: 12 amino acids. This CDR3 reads CSASGPGYEQYV. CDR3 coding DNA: TGCAGTGCTAGCGGACCCGGCTACGAGCAGTACGTC.

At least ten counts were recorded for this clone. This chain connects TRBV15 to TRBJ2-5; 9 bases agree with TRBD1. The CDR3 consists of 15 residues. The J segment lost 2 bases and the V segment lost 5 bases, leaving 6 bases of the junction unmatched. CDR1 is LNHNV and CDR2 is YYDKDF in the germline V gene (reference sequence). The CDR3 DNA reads TGTGCCACCAGCTTTAACAGGGGGCTACAAGAGACCCAGTACTTC. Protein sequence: CATSFNRGLQETQYF.

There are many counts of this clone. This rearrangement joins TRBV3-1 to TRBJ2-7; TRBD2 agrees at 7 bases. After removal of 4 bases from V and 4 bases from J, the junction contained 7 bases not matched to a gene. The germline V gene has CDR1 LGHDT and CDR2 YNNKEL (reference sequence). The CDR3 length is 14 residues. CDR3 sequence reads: CASSLSSGSYEQYF. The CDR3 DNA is TGTGCCAGCAGCCTATCTAGCGGAAGTTACGAGCAGTACTTC.

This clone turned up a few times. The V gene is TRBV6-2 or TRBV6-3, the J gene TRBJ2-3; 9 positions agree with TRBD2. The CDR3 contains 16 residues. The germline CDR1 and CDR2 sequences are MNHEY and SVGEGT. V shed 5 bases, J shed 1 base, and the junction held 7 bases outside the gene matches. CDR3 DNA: TGTGCCAGCAGTGGGTGGACTAGCGACCGCACAGATACGCAGTATTTT. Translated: CASSGWTSDRTDTQYF.

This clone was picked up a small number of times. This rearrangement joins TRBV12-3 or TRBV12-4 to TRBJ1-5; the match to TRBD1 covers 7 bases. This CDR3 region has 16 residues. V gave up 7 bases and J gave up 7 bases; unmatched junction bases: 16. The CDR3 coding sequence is TGTGCCAGCATTTTCCGACAGGGCCCGAGGGGACAGCCCCAGCATTTT. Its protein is CASIFRQGPRGQPQHF.

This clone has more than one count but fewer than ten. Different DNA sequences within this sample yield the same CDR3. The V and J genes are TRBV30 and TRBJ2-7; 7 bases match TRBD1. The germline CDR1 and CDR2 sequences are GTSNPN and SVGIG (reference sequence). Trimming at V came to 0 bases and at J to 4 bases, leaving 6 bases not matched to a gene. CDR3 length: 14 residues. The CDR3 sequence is CAWSVAGTAYEQYF. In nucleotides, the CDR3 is TGTGCCTGGAGTGTTGCCGGGACAGCGTACGAGCAGTACTTC. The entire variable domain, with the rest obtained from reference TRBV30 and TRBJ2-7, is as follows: SQTIHQWPATLVQPVGSPLSLECTVEGTSNPNLYWYRQAAGRGLQLLFYSVGIGQISSEVPQNLSASRPQDRQFILSSKKLLLSDSGFYLCAWSVAGTAYEQYFGPGTRLTVT.

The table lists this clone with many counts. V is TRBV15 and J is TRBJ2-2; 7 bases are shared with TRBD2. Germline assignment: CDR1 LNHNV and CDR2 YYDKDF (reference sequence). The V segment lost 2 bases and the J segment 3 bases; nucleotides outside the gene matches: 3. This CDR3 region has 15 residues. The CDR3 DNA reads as TGTGCCACCAGCAGACCGGGACTACACACCGGGGAGCTGTTTTTT. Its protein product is CATSRPGLHTGELFF.

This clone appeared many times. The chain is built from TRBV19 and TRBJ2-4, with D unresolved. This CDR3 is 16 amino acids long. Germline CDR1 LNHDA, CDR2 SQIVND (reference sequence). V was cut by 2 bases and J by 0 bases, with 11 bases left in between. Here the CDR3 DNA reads TGTGCCAGTAGTATACTTGGGGAATTAGCCAAAAACATTCAGTACTTC. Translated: CASSILGELAKNIQYF.

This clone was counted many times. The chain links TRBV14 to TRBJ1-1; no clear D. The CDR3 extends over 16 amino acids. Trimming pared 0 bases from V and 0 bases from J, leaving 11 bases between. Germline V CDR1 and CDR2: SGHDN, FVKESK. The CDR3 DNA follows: TGTGCCAGCAGCCAAGATAAACCGGTTATGAACACTGAAGCTTTCTTT. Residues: CASSQDKPVMNTEAFF.

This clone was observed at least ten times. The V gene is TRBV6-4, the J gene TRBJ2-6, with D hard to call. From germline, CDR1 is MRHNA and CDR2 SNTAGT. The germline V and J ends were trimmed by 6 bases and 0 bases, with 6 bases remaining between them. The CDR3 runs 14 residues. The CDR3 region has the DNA TGTGCCAGCAGCGTGAGCTCTGGGGCCAACGTCCTGACTTTC. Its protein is CASSVSSGANVLTF.

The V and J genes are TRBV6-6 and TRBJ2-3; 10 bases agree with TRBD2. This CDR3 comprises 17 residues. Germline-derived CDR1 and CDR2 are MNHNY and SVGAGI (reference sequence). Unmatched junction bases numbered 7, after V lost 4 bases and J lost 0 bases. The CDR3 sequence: CASSLTSGSPSTDTQYF. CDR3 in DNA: TGTGCCAGCAGTTTGACTAGCGGGTCGCCTAGCACAGATACGCAGTATTTT.

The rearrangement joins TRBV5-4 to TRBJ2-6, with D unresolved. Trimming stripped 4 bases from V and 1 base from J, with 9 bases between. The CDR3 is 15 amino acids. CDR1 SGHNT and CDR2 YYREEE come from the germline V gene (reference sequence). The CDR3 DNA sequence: TGTGCCAGCAGCCCCGGTGGGTCTGGGGCCAACGTCCTGACTTTC. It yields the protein CASSPGGSGANVLTF.

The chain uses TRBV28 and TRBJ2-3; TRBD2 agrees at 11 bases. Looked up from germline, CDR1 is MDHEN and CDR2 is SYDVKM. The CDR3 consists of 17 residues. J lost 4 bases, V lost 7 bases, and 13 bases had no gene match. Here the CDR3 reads CASILLGILAGADTQYF. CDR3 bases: TGTGCCAGCATCCTCCTCGGAATACTAGCGGGAGCAGATACGCAGTATTTT.

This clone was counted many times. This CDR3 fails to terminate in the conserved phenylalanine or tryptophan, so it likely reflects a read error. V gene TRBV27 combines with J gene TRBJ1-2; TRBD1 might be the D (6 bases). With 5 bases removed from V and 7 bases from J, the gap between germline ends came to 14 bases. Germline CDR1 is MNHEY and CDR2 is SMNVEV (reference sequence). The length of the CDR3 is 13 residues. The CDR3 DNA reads TGTGCCAGCAGTCCCGGACAGCCCTTTGGCTACACCCTC. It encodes CASSPGQPFGYTL.

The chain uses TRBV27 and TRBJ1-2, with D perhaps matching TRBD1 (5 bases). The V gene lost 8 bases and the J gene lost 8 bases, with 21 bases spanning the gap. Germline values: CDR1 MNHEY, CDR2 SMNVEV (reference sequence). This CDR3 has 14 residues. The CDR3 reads CASASGKTFRGYTF. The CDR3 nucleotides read TGTGCCAGCGCATCAGGGAAAACCTTTCGGGGCTACACCTTC.

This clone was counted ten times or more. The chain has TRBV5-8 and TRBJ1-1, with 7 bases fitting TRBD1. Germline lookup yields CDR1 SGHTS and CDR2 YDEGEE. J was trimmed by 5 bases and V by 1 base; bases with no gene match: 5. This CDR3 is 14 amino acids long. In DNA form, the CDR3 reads TGTGCCAGCAGCTTGCAGGGGGTGGTTACTGAAGCTTTCTTT. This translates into CASSLQGVVTEAFF.

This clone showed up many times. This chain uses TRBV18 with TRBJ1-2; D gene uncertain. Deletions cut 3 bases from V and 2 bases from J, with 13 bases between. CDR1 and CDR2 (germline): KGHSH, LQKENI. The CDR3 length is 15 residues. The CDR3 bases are TGTGCCAGCTCACCCAGTGGGAGACCCAACTATGGCTACACCTTC. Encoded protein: CASSPSGRPNYGYTF.

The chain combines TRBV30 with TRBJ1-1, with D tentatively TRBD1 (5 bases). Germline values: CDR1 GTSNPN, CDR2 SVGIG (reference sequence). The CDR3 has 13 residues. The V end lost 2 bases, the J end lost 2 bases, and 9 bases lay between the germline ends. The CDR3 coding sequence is TGTGCCTGGAGTTCGCAGGGAAACACTGAAGCTTTCTTT. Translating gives CAWSSQGNTEAFF.

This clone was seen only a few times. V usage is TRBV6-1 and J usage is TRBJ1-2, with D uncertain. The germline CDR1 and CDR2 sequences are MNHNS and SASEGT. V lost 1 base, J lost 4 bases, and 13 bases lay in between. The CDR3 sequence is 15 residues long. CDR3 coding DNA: TGTGCCAGCAGTGAAGATCGTCCGGACCTCTATGGCTACACCTTC. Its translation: CASSEDRPDLYGYTF.

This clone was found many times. Here the CDR3 DNA reads TGTGCCAGCAGCTTCGGACGGACCTATGGCTACACCTTC. It yields the protein CASSFGRTYGYTF. The chain recombines TRBV11-2 with TRBJ1-2; D is uncertain. The germline CDR1 and CDR2 sequences are SGHAT and FQNNGV. V was clipped by 3 bases and J by 4 bases, with 9 bases between them. The CDR3 is made up of 13 amino acids.

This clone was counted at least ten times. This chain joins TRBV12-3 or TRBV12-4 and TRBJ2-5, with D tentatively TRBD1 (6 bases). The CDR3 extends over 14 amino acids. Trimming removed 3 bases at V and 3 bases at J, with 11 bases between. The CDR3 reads CASSFIEGEETQYF. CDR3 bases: TGTGCCAGCAGTTTTATCGAGGGGGAAGAGACCCAGTACTTC.

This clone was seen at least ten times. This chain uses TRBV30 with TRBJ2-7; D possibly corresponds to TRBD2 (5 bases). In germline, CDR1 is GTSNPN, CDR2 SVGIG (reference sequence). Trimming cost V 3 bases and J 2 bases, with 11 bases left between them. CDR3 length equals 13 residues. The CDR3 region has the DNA TGTGCCTGGAGGACGGACGGGACCTACGAGCAGTACTTC. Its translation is CAWRTDGTYEQYF.

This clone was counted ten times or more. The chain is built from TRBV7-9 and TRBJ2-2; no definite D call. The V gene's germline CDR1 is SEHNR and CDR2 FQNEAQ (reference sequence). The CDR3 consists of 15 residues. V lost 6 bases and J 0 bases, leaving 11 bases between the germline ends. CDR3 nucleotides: TGTGCCAGCAGTATAGGGCGTACGAACACCGGGGAGCTGTTTTTT. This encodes CASSIGRTNTGELFF.

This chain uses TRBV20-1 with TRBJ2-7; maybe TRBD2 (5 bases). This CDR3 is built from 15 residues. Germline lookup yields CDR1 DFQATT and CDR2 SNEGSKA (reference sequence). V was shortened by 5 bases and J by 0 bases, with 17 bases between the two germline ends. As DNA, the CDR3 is TGCAGTGCTCAGAGCGGTGAGATCGCCTCCTACGAGCAGTACTTC. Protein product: CSAQSGEIASYEQYF.

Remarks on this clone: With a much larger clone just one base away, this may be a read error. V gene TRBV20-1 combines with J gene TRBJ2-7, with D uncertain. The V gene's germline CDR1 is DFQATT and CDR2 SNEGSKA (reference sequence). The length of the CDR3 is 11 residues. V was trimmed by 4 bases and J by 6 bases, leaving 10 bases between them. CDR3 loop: CSAIGDFEQYF. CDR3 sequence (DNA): TGCAGTGCTATAGGAGACTTCGAGCAGTACTTC.

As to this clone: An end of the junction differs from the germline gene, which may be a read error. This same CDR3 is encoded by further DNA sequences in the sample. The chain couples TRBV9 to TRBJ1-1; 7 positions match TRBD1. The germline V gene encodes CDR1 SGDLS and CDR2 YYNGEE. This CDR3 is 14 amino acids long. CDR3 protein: CASSDRDSATEAFF. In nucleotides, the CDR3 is TGTGCCAGCAGCGACCGGGACAGCGCGACTGAAGCGTTCTTT.

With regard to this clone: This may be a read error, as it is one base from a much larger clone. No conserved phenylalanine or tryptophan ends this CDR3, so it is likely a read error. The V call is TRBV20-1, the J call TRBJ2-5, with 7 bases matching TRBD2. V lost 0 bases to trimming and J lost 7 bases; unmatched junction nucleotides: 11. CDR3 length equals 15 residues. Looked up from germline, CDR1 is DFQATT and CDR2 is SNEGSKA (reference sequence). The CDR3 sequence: CSARDPSGMGWTQYL. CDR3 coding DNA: TGCAGTGCTAGAGATCCTAGCGGTATGGGTTGGACCCAGTACCTC.

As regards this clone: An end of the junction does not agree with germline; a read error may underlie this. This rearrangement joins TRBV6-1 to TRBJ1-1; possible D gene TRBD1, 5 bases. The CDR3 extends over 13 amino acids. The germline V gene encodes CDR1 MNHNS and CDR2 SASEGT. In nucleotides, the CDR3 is TGTGCCAGCAGTGAGACAGAGAACAATGAAGCTTTCTTT. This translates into CASSETENNEAFF.

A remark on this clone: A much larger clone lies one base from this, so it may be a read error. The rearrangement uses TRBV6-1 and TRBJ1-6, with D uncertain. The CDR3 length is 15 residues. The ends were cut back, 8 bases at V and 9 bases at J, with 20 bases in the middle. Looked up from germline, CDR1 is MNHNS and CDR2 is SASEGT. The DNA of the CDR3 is TGTGCCAGCGGTGTGGAGACGGTCTGGAGTTCACCCCTCCACTTT. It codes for CASGVETVWSSPLHF.

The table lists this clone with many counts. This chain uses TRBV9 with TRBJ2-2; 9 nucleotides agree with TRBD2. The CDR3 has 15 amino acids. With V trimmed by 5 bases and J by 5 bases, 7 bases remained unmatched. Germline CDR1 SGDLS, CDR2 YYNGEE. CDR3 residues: CASSLFTSGTGELFF. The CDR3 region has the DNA TGTGCCAGCAGTCTTTTTACTAGCGGGACCGGGGAGCTGTTTTTT.

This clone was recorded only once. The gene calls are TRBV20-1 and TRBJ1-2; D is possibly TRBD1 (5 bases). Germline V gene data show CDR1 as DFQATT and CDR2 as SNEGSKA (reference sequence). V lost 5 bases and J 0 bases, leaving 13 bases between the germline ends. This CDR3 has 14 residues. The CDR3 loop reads CSAGQGYSNYGYTF. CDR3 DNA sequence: TGCAGTGCTGGGCAGGGATACTCTAACTATGGCTACACCTTC.

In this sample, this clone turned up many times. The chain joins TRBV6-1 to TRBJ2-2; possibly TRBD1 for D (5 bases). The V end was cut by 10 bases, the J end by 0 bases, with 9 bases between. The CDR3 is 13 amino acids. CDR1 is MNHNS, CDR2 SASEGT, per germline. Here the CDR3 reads CATGQTNTGELFF. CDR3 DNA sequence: TGTGCCACCGGACAAACGAACACCGGGGAGCTGTTTTTT.